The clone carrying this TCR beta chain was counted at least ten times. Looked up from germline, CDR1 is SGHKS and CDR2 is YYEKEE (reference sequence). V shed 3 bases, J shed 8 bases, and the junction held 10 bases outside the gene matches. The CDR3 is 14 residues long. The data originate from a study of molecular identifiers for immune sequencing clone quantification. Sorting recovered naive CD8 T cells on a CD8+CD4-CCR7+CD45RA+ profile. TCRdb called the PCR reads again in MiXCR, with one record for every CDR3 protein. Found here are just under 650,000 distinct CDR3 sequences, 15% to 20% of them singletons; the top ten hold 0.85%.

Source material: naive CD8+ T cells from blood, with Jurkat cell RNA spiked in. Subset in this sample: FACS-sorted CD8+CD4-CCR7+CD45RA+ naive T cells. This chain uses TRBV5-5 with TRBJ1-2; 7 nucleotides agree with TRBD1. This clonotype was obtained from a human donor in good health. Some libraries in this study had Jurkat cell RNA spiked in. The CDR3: CASSSGGTAQGYTF. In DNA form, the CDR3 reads TGTGCCAGCAGCTCCGGCGGGACAGCCCAGGGCTACACCTTC.